The present TCR beta chain was sequenced within a study of identifying expanded T cells in peripheral blood. Profiled with immunoSEQ multiplex PCR; TCRdb holds only in-frame clones, not every one. The sample consists of over 90,000 clones, 70% to 90% of them appearing once. A word on this clone: Its antigen is unidentified.

The CDR3 loop spans 15 amino acids. The germline CDR1 and CDR2 sequences are SGHTA and FQGNSA. V dropped 4 bases and J dropped 0 bases, with 10 bases sitting between them. Study findings and constraints: Approximately 2-week clone count variance significantly increased as total template count grew. Technical replicates showed 0.9 to 1.5 changed clones; two weeks 15 to 20; four weeks 19.

Healthy donors had no documented immune events, such as infections, while sampled. This TCR was recovered from a person aged 18 to 70 in good health. The rearrangement links TRBV7-2 to TRBJ1-3; TRBD1 might be the D (5 bases). The specimen sequenced was blood. CDR3 nucleotides: TGTGCCAGCAGCTCCCTGACAGTCTCTGGAAACACCATATATTTT. Protein sequence: CASSSLTVSGNTIYF.